Reported below is one TCR beta chain. Its antigen is still unknown. The data originate from a study of shared clonotypes between healthy human individuals. Study-wide results and limits: With few donors, the genetic and exposure-history diversity represented was limited. It was expected that sequencing depth would affect clonotype sharing among donors.

Assay: immunoSEQ multiplex PCR; the TCRdb copy retains only in-frame clones and omits some. The sample has some 680,000 clones; roughly 72% are singletons. Trimming removed 0 bases at V and 4 bases at J, with 10 bases between. This CDR3 spans 14 amino acids. Germline V CDR1 and CDR2: MGHRA, YSYEKL. V is TRBV4-1 and J is TRBJ2-7; D ambiguous. The sample comprised memory CD4+ T cells sorted from blood. The subset was: CD45RA-negative fraction. This receptor was obtained from a woman aged 25 to 39 in good health. The CDR3 loop is CASSQDGRRYEQYF. CDR3 nucleotide sequence: TGCGCCAGCAGCCAAGACGGTAGAAGGTACGAGCAGTACTTC.